This T cell receptor (beta chain) emerged from a study of T cell responses to AZD1222 COVID-19 vaccine. Findings and caveats of the study: Spike-specific TCR breadth and depth both grew after two AZD1222 doses. Spike-wide vaccine-associated CD4 TCRs dominated at 160-218 and 743-854. Seropositive AZD1222 recipients at baseline numbered only 5 or 6.

To note about this clone: Antigen specificity is unknown.

CDR3 size: 14 residues. Germline CDR1 and CDR2: KGHSH and LQKENI. Trimming pared 3 bases from V and 6 bases from J, leaving 15 bases between. Clones were read by immunoSEQ multiplex PCR, and TCRdb kept only the in-frame ones, dropping some. The sample lists 150,000 or so clones, less than 90% occurring once. This sequence originates from an adult in good health. Sample: peripheral blood, taken on day 0 of MenACWY control vaccination. The chain links TRBV18 to TRBJ2-7; possibly TRBD2 for D (5 bases). CDR3 coding DNA: TGTGCCAGCTCACCTGTGAAGGGCGCGGGCGAGCAGTACTTC. This gives the protein CASSPVKGAGEQYF. The full variable domain, with the rest looked up from reference TRBV18 and TRBJ2-7, is NAGVMQNPRHLVRRRGQEARLRCSPMKGHSHVYWYRQLPEEGLKFMVYLQKENIIDESGMPKERFSAEFPKEGPSILRIQQVVRGDSAAYFCASSPVKGAGEQYFGPGTRLTVT.